This T cell receptor (beta chain) came from a study of cytomegalovirus exposure and HLA in healthy donors. The PCR ran on 60 Vbeta and 13 Jbeta primers. The method was immunoSEQ multiplex PCR; TCRdb's version includes in-frame clones alone and lacks a portion of them. The data show hundreds of thousands of clones, 82% seen once. The specimen sequenced was PBMCs. This sequence originates from a man aged 40-49 years in good health and CMV-seropositive.

The CDR3 nucleotides read TGTGCCAGCAGGGGAAACAGGGGGCCCTACGAGCAGTACGTC. The encoded protein is CASRGNRGPYEQYV. The chain recombines TRBV2 with TRBJ2-7; 9 bases align to TRBD1. Per the germline V gene, CDR1 is SNHLY and CDR2 is FYNNEI. With V trimmed by 6 bases and J by 2 bases, 5 bases remained unmatched. The CDR3 loop spans 14 amino acids.